A single sample gave rise to the 16 T cell receptor beta chains below, sequenced in a study of blood T cell repertoires in COVID-19. Produced via immunoSEQ multiplex PCR; TCRdb's table is partial and in-frame only. Of more than 300,000 clones in the sample, 65% to 90% were seen once. Sequenced material: PBMCs or T cells enriched from blood (not recorded which). Source of these receptors: a woman aged 18 to 35 who had recovered from COVID-19.

The chain carries TRBV4-2 and TRBJ2-3; D possibly corresponds to TRBD2 (6 bases). CDR3 length equals 16 residues. The V gene lost 0 bases and the J gene lost 4 bases, with 14 bases spanning the gap. Germline loops: CDR1 LGHNA, CDR2 YNFKEQ. The CDR3 reads CASSQEALANADTQYF. The DNA for the CDR3 is TGTGCCAGCAGCCAAGAGGCTCTAGCGAACGCAGATACGCAGTATTTT.

The V call is TRBV7-2, the J call TRBJ2-7; the D is unclear. V was trimmed by 4 bases and J by 3 bases, leaving 10 bases between them. Germline CDR1 SGHTA, CDR2 FQGNSA. The CDR3 totals 13 residues. CDR3 nucleotide sequence: TGTGCCAGCAGCTCCCGTGGCCACTACGAGCAGTACTTC. This codes for CASSSRGHYEQYF.

The J gene is TRBJ2-7, the V gene TRBV5-1; TRBD2 agrees at 10 bases. V shed 0 bases and J 6 bases; nucleotides not matched to a gene: 6. Germline CDR1 is SGHRS and CDR2 is YFSETQ. CDR3 length: 15 residues. CDR3 in amino acids: CASSLAPAGGVEQYF. The CDR3 region has the DNA TGCGCCAGCAGCTTGGCCCCAGCGGGAGGGGTCGAGCAGTACTTC. Using reference TRBV5-1 and TRBJ2-7 for the parts outside the CDR3, the full variable domain is KAGVTQTPRYLIKTRGQQVTLSCSPISGHRSVSWYQQTPGQGLQFLFEYFSETQRNKGNFPGRFSGRQFSNSRSEMNVSTLELGDSALYLCASSLAPAGGVEQYFGPGTRLTVT.

This chain connects TRBV7-8 to TRBJ2-2; 8 positions agree with TRBD2. Germline CDR1 SGHVS, CDR2 FQNEAQ. The V segment lost 5 bases and the J segment 4 bases; nucleotides outside the gene matches: 6. The CDR3 extends over 15 amino acids. Here the CDR3 DNA reads TGTGCCAGCAGCCTCAAGCGGGGGAGCACCGGGGAGCTGTTTTTT. The encoded protein is CASSLKRGSTGELFF.

The chain employs TRBV19 and TRBJ2-6; D is unresolved. Per the germline V gene, CDR1 is LNHDA and CDR2 is SQIVND (reference sequence). This CDR3 comprises 15 residues. V dropped 1 base and J dropped 0 bases, with 4 bases sitting between them. In nucleotides, the CDR3 is TGTGCCAGTAGTATAGGACTCTCTGGGGCCAACGTCCTGACTTTC. Its protein is CASSIGLSGANVLTF. Full variable domain (missing parts from reference TRBV19 and TRBJ2-6): DGGITQSPKYLFRKEGQNVTLSCEQNLNHDAMYWYRQDPGQGLRLIYYSQIVNDFQKGDIAEGYSVSREKKESFPLTVTSAQKNPTAFYLCASSIGLSGANVLTFGAGSRLTVL.

The table lists this clone with a count of one. The chain links TRBV6-1 to TRBJ2-1, with 8 bases identical to TRBD2. J was trimmed by 10 bases and V by 2 bases; bases with no gene match: 4. The CDR3 runs to 13 residues. Per germline, CDR1 MNHNS and CDR2 SASEGT. CDR3 in amino acids: CASSERASGEQFF. DNA of the CDR3: TGTGCCAGCAGTGAAAGGGCTAGCGGGGAGCAGTTCTTC.

A note on this clone: In the same sample, other DNA sequences code for this CDR3. The gene calls are TRBV5-1 and TRBJ1-1; the match to TRBD1 covers 7 bases. The CDR3 loop spans 14 amino acids. Germline CDR1 and CDR2: SGHRS and YFSETQ. The V segment lost 3 bases and the J segment 1 base; nucleotides outside the gene matches: 3. The CDR3 spells CASSSGQPNTEAFF. The CDR3 nucleotides are TGCGCCAGCAGCTCGGGACAGCCGAACACTGAAGCTTTCTTT.

The CDR3 nucleotides read TGTGCCAGCACCTACGGGAATCAGCCCCAGCATTTT. It codes for CASTYGNQPQHF. The rearrangement joins TRBV28 to TRBJ1-5; D call uncertain. This CDR3 spans 12 amino acids. From germline, CDR1 is MDHEN and CDR2 SYDVKM. V was trimmed by 7 bases and J by 4 bases, leaving 8 bases between them.

The genes are TRBV7-6 and TRBJ2-1; the match to TRBD2 covers 11 bases. Germline V CDR1 and CDR2: SGHVS, FNYEAQ. V lost 4 bases and J lost 8; bases outside the gene matches: 7. This CDR3 region has 15 residues. As DNA, the CDR3 is TGTGCCAGCAGCTCCGTAGCGGGAGGGGGGGATGAGCAGTTCTTC. This translates into CASSSVAGGGDEQFF.

This clone was found a few times. Different DNA sequences within this sample yield the same CDR3. V usage is TRBV10-1 and J usage is TRBJ1-1; D not certain. V gave up 0 bases and J gave up 2 bases, with 7 bases separating them. This CDR3 is built from 14 residues. Germline CDR1 is WNHNN and CDR2 is SYGVQD (reference sequence). The CDR3 region is CASSESGGNTEAFF. In DNA, the CDR3 is TGCGCCAGCAGTGAGTCCGGCGGAAACACTGAAGCTTTCTTT.

The chain employs TRBV3-1 (or the pseudogene TRBV3-2) and TRBJ1-4, with a possible D match to TRBD1 (5 bases). V gave up 7 bases and J gave up 2 bases, with 11 bases separating them. The CDR3 is 14 amino acids. CDR1 is LGHDT, CDR2 YNNKEL, per germline (reference sequence). The CDR3 sequence: CASTLGGTNEKLFF. CDR3 nucleotide sequence: TGTGCCAGCACCCTCGGGGGGACTAATGAAAAACTGTTTTTT.

The J gene is TRBJ2-1, the V gene TRBV2; no clear D gene. The CDR3 covers 13 residues. V lost 7 bases, J lost 3 bases, and 10 bases lay in between. The V gene's germline CDR1 is SNHLY and CDR2 FYNNEI. CDR3 in DNA: TGTGCCAGCAATGTTGCAGTCTACAATGAGCAGTTCTTC. Its protein product is CASNVAVYNEQFF.

The rearrangement links TRBV2 to TRBJ1-1; 9 nucleotides match TRBD1. This CDR3 region has 15 residues. The trim removed 4 bases at V and 2 bases at J, leaving 5 bases unmatched. Germline V gene data show CDR1 as SNHLY and CDR2 as FYNNEI. The CDR3 sequence is CASSARTGVNTEAFF. The CDR3 DNA is TGTGCCAGCAGTGCCAGGACAGGGGTAAACACTGAAGCTTTCTTT.

The chain links TRBV3-1 (or the pseudogene TRBV3-2) to TRBJ2-7; D is possibly TRBD2 (6 bases). CDR3 size: 13 residues. Germline assignment: CDR1 LGHDT and CDR2 YNNKEL (reference sequence). Trimming shortened V by 1 base and J by 4 bases, and 8 bases separated the two germline ends. In nucleotides, the CDR3 is TGTGCCAGCAGCCAAGGTCGGGGGTACGAGCAGTACTTC. Translated: CASSQGRGYEQYF.

V usage is TRBV27 and J usage is TRBJ2-1, with 12 bases that match TRBD2. Germline V gene data show CDR1 as MNHEY and CDR2 as SMNVEV (reference sequence). With 1 base clipped from V and 7 bases from J, the junction kept 14 bases outside the gene matches. The CDR3 loop spans 19 amino acids. This CDR3 reads CASSLLSRILAGGENEQFF. Written as DNA, the CDR3 is TGTGCCAGCAGTTTATTGTCCCGAATACTAGCGGGAGGAGAAAATGAGCAGTTCTTC.

This clone was detected only once. The V and J genes are TRBV12-3 or TRBV12-4 and TRBJ2-1; D may be TRBD1 (5 bases). This CDR3 has 12 amino acids. Trimming pared 6 bases from V and 12 bases from J, leaving 15 bases between. CDR3 bases: TGTGCCAGCAGCCCTGGGGCTCTGGGGCAGTTCTTC. Amino acid sequence: CASSPGALGQFF.